The sequence of this T cell receptor (beta chain) was determined in a study of identical twins. Regarding this clonotype: Its antigen is not known. A junction boundary mismatches the germline segment, possibly from a read error.

TCRdb passed the 5' RACE reads through MiXCR, listing each CDR3 protein once. The repertoire holds around 1.7 million distinct CDR3 sequences, with roughly a third as singletons. Every sampled donor was Caucasian and healthy. Study-wide results and limits: Cross-sectional statistical analysis, not tracking of the same donors, underpinned the conclusions. One should note that invariant MAIT and iNKT cells could partly confound zero-insertion analyses. Fewer insertions marked abundant cord blood beta clonotypes; young adult naive trended weakly, memory not at all.

The CDR3 length is 14 residues. Germline assignment: CDR1 PRHDT and CDR2 FYEKMQ (reference sequence). The gene calls are TRBV13 and TRBJ2-7, with 15 nucleotides matching TRBD2. The sample taken for sequencing was cord blood. The TCR comes from a newborn girl in good health. The CDR3 sequence: CASSPGTSGGPEYF. CDR3 DNA: TGCGCCAGCAGCCCCGGGACTAGCGGGGGGCCCGAGTACTTC.